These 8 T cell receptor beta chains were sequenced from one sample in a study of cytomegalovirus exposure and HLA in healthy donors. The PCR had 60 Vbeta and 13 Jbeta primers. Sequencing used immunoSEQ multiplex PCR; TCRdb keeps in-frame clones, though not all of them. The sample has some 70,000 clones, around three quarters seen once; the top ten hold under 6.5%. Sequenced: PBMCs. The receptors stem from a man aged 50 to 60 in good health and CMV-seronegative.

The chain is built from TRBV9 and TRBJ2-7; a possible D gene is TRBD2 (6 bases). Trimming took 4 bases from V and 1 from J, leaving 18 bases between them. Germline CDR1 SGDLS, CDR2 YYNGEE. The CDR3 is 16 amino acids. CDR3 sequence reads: CASSPQGGGGSYEQYF. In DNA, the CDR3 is TGTGCCAGCAGCCCCCAGGGAGGCGGCGGATCCTACGAGCAGTACTTC.

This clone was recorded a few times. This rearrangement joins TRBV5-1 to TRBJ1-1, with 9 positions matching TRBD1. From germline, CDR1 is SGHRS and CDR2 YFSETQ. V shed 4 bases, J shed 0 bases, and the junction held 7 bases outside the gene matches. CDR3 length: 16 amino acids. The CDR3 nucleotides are TGCGCCAGCAGCCAGGACAGGGGAGAAATGAACACTGAAGCTTTCTTT. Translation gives CASSQDRGEMNTEAFF.

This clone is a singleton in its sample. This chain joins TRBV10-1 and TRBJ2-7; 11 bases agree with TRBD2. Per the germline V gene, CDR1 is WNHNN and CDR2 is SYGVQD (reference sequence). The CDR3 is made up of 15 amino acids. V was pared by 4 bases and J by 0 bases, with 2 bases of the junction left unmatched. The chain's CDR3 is CASSVGTSGSYEQYF. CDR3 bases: TGCGCCAGCAGTGTTGGGACTAGCGGCTCCTACGAGCAGTACTTC.

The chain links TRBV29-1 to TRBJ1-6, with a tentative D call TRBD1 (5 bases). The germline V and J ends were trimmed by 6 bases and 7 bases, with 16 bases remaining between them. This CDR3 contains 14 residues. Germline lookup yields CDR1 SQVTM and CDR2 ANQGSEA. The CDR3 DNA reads TGCAGCGTGGACGGGGGTAATCCGAATTCACCCCTCCACTTT. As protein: CSVDGGNPNSPLHF.

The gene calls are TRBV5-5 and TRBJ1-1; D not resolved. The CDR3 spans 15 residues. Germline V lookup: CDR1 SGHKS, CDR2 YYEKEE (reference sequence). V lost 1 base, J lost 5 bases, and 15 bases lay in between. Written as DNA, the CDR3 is TGTGCCAGCAGCTTGCTTACATCCACGAGGACTGAAGCTTTCTTT. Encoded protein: CASSLLTSTRTEAFF. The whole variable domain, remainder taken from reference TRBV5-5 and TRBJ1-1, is DAGVTQSPTHLIKTRGQQVTLRCSPISGHKSVSWYQQVLGQGPQFIFQYYEKEERGRGNFPDRFSARQFPNYSSELNVNALLLGDSALYLCASSLLTSTRTEAFFGQGTRLTVV.

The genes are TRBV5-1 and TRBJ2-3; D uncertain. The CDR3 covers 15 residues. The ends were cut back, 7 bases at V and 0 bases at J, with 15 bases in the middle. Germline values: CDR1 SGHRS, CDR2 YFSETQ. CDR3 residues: CASRAQVSSTDTQYF. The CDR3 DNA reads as TGCGCCAGCCGCGCGCAAGTTTCTAGCACAGATACGCAGTATTTT.

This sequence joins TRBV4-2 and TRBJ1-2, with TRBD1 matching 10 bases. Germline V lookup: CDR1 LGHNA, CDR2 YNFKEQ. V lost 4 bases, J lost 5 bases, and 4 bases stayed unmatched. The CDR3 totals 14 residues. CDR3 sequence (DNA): TGTGCCAGCAGCCGGGGGACAGGGGAATATGGCTACACCTTC. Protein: CASSRGTGEYGYTF.

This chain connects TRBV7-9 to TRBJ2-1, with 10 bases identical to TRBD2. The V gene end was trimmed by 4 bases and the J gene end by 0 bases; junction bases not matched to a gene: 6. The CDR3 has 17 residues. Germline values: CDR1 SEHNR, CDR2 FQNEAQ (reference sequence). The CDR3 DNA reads TGTGCCAGCAGCTCGGCGGGACTAGCGAGCTCCTACAATGAGCAGTTCTTC. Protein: CASSSAGLASSYNEQFF. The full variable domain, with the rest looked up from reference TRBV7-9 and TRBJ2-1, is DTGVSQNPRHKITKRGQNVTFRCDPISEHNRLYWYRQTLGQGPEFLTYFQNEAQLEKSRLLSDRFSAERPKGSFSTLEIQRTEQGDSAMYLCASSSAGLASSYNEQFFGPGTRLTVL.